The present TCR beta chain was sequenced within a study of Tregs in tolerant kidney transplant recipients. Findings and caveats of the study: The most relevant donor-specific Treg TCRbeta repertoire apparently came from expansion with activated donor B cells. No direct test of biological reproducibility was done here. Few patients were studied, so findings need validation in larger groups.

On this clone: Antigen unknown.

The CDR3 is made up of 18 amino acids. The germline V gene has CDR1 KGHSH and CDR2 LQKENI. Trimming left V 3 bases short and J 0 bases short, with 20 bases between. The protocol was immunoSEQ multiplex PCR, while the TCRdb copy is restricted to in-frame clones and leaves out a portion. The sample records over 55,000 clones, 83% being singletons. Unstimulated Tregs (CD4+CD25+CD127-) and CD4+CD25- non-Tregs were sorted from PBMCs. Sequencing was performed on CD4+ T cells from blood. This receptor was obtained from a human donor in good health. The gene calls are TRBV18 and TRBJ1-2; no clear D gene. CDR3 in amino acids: CASSPYFSGPQANYGYTF. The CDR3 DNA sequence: TGTGCCAGCTCACCGTACTTTTCCGGGCCGCAAGCTAACTATGGCTACACCTTC. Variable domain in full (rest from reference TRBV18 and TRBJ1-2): NAGVMQNPRHLVRRRGQEARLRCSPMKGHSHVYWYRQLPEEGLKFMVYLQKENIIDESGMPKERFSAEFPKEGPSILRIQQVVRGDSAAYFCASSPYFSGPQANYGYTFGSGTRLTVV.